The entry that follows covers one T cell receptor (beta chain) sequence. The data were obtained in a study of T-cell memory formation after mild COVID-19. This CDR3 is 15 amino acids long. The V segment lost 4 bases and the J segment 0 bases; nucleotides outside the gene matches: 3. TCRdb redid the calling of the 5' RACE reads with MiXCR, one entry per CDR3 protein. In the table there are about 200,000 distinct CDR3 sequences, roughly 10% of which are singletons. The receptor comes from a man in his late teens or twenties who had mild COVID-19 (a few samples of this study predate the infection). Cell type and time point are not known. Sequenced input: PBMCs or a T cell subset sorted from them (not recorded which). The chain couples TRBV12-3 or TRBV12-4 to TRBJ2-3; 8 nucleotides match TRBD2. The CDR3 protein is CASSWAGGSTDTQYF. The CDR3 DNA follows: TGTGCCAGCAGTTGGGCGGGGGGAAGCACAGATACGCAGTATTTT.